One and the same sample provided the 5 T cell receptor beta chains below, sequenced in a study of blood T cell repertoires in COVID-19. Assay: immunoSEQ multiplex PCR; the TCRdb copy retains only in-frame clones and omits some. The sample has about 14,000 clones, about 83% seen once. The specimen sequenced was peripheral blood. These receptors originate from a human donor in a cohort sampled during active COVID-19.

This rearrangement joins TRBV5-6 to TRBJ2-4; D is possibly TRBD2 (5 bases). The V gene lost 0 bases and the J gene lost 9 bases, with 16 bases spanning the gap. In germline, CDR1 is SGHDT, CDR2 YYEEEE. There are 15 residues in the CDR3. DNA of the CDR3: TGTGCCAGCAGCTTGGTCGGGGTGATCCGGAGCATTCAGTACTTC. It specifies CASSLVGVIRSIQYF. Looking up the rest from reference TRBV5-6 and TRBJ2-4 gives the full variable domain: DAGVTQSPTHLIKTRGQQVTLRCSPKSGHDTVSWYQQALGQGPQFIFQYYEEEERQRGNFPDRFSGHQFPNYSSELNVNALLLGDSALYLCASSLVGVIRSIQYFGAGTRLSVL.

The chain has TRBV28 and TRBJ2-2; TRBD2 matches 16 bases. The CDR3 loop spans 23 amino acids. The J segment lost 0 bases and the V segment lost 5 bases, leaving 18 bases of the junction unmatched. Germline assignment: CDR1 MDHEN and CDR2 SYDVKM. CDR3 bases: TGTGCCAGCAGTACGATATACCTAACCGGGACTAGCGGGAGGGCCTCGAACACCGGGGAGCTGTTTTTT. It translates to CASSTIYLTGTSGRASNTGELFF.

The chain recombines TRBV7-9 with TRBJ2-3; weak D call: TRBD1 (6 bases). The germline V and J ends were trimmed by 5 bases and 4 bases, with 13 bases remaining between them. The length of the CDR3 is 14 residues. Germline values: CDR1 SEHNR, CDR2 FQNEAQ (reference sequence). DNA for the CDR3: TGTGCCAGCAGCCCGAAACAGGGAGCAGATACGCAGTATTTT. This gives the protein CASSPKQGADTQYF.

The chain combines TRBV6-5 with TRBJ1-1; D might be TRBD1 (5 bases). The V end was cut by 5 bases, the J end by 2 bases, with 9 bases between. This CDR3 is 13 amino acids long. Germline CDR1 MNHEY, CDR2 SVGAGI. In nucleotides, the CDR3 is TGTGCCAGCAGTCTCGACAGTAACACTGAAGCTTTCTTT. It is translated as CASSLDSNTEAFF.

This clone appeared a few times. J is TRBJ2-3 and V is TRBV9, with 9 positions matching TRBD1. V was clipped by 4 bases and J by 5 bases; unmatched bases: 14. The length of the CDR3 is 17 residues. Germline assignment: CDR1 SGDLS and CDR2 YYNGEE. CDR3: CASSSEQGALGRDTQYF. The DNA for the CDR3 is TGTGCCAGCAGCTCAGAACAGGGGGCCCTAGGACGAGATACGCAGTATTTT.